The subject of this entry is one TCR beta chain. As yet, its antigen is unknown. The entry originates in a study of T cell responses to AZD1222 COVID-19 vaccine. Overall study context: Analysis merged second doses at about 4 or about 12 weeks. Whole-study findings and limits: Variant regions that are unmutated are reportedly the target of nearly half of spike-specific TCRs.

Here immunoSEQ multiplex PCR was the method, and the copy in TCRdb shows in-frame clones only, minus some. The sample lists around 110,000 clones, about 92% occurring once. The clonotype originates from an adult in good health. Sequenced here: peripheral blood, sampled on day 0 of AZD1222 vaccination.

CDR3 residues: CASSPGTGVSPLHF. CDR3 nucleotide sequence: TGTGCCAGCAGCCCCGGGACAGGAGTTTCACCCCTCCACTTT. The chain has TRBV6-2 or TRBV6-3 and TRBJ1-6; 8 bases are a match to TRBD1. Germline CDR1 MNHEY, CDR2 SVGEGT. J was trimmed by 9 bases and V by 6 bases; bases with no gene match: 7. The CDR3 consists of 14 residues.